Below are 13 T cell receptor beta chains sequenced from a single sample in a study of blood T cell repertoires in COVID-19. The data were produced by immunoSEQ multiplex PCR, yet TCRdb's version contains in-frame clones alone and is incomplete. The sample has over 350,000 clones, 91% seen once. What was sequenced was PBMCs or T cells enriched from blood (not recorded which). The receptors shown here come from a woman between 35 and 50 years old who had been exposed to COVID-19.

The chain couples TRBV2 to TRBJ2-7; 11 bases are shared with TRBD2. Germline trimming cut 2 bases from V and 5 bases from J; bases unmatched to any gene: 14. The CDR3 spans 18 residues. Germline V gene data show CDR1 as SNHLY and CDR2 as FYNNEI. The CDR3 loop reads CASSEPSGLAGGRDEQYF. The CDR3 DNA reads TGTGCCAGCAGTGAACCCTCCGGACTAGCGGGCGGACGGGACGAGCAGTACTTC.

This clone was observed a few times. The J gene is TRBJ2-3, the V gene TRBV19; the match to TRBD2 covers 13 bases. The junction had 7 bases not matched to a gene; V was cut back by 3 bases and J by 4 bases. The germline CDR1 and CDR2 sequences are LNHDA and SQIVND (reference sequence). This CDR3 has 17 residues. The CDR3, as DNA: TGTGCCAGTAGTATCCCCTCGACTAGCGGGGGGTCAGATACGCAGTATTTT. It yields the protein CASSIPSTSGGSDTQYF.

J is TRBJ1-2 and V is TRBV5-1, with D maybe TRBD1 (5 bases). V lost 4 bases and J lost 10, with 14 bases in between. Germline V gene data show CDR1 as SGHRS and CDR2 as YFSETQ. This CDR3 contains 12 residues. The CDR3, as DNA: TGCGCCAGCAGCGAGGAGGGGCCTCCCTACACCTTC. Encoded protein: CASSEEGPPYTF.

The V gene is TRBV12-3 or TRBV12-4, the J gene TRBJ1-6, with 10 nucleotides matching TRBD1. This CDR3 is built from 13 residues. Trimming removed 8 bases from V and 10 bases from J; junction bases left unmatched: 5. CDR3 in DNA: TGTGCCAGCGGCCGGACAGGGGGGTCACCCCTCCACTTT. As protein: CASGRTGGSPLHF.

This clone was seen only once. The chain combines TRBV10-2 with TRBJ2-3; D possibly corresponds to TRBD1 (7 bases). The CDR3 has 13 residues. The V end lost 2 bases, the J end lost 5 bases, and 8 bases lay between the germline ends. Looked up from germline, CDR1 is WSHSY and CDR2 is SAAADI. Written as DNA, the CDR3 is TGCGCCAGCAGTGAGCAGGGGGGAGATACGCAGTATTTT. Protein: CASSEQGGDTQYF.

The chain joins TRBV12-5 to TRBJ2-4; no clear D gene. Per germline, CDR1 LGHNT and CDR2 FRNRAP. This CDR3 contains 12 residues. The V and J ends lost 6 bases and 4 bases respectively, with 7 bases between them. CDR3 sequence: CASGPEKNIQYF. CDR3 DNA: TGTGCTAGTGGCCCCGAGAAAAACATTCAGTACTTC.

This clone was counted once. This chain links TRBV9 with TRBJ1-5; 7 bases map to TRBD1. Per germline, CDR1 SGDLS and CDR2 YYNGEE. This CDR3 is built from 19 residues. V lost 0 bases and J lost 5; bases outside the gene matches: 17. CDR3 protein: CASSVVRRGQLAGDQPQHF. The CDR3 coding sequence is TGTGCCAGCAGCGTAGTTCGAAGGGGACAGTTAGCAGGCGATCAGCCCCAGCATTTT.

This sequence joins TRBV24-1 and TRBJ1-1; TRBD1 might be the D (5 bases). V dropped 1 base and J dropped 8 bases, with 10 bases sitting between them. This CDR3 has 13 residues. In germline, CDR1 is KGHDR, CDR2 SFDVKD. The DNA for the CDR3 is TGTGCCACCAGTGATTTAGGGGCAGGCGAAGCTTTCTTT. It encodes CATSDLGAGEAFF.

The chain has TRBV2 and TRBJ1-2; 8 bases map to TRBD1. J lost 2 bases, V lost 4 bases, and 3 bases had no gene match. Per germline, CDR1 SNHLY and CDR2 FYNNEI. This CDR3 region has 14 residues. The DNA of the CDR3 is TGTGCCAGCAGTGCTCAGGGGGCCAACTATGGCTACACCTTC. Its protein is CASSAQGANYGYTF.

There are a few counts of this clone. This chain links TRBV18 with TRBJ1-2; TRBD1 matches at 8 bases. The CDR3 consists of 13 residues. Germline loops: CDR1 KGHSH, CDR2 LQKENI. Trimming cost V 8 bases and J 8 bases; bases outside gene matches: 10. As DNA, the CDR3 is TGTGCCAGCGCCAAAACAGGGGGTGAAGGCTACACCTTC. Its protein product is CASAKTGGEGYTF.

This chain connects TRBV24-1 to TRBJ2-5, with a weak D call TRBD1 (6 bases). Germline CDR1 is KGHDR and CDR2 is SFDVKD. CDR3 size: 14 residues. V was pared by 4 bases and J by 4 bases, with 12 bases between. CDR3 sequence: CATSESGRGETQYF. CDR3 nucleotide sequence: TGTGCCACCAGTGAATCGGGCAGGGGAGAGACCCAGTACTTC.

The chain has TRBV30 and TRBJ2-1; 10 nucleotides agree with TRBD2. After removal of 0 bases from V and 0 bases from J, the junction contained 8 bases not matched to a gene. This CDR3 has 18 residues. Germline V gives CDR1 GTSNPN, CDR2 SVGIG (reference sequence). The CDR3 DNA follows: TGTGCCTGGAGTGTACCGCTCCTAGCGGGAGTCTCCTACAATGAGCAGTTCTTC. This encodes CAWSVPLLAGVSYNEQFF. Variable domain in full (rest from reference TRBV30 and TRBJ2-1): SQTIHQWPATLVQPVGSPLSLECTVEGTSNPNLYWYRQAAGRGLQLLFYSVGIGQISSEVPQNLSASRPQDRQFILSSKKLLLSDSGFYLCAWSVPLLAGVSYNEQFFGPGTRLTVL.

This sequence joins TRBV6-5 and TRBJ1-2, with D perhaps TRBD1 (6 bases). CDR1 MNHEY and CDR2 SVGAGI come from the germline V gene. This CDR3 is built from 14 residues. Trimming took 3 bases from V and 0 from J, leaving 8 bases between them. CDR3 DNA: TGTGCCAGCAGTTATCGACAGGCTAACTATGGCTACACCTTC. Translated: CASSYRQANYGYTF.